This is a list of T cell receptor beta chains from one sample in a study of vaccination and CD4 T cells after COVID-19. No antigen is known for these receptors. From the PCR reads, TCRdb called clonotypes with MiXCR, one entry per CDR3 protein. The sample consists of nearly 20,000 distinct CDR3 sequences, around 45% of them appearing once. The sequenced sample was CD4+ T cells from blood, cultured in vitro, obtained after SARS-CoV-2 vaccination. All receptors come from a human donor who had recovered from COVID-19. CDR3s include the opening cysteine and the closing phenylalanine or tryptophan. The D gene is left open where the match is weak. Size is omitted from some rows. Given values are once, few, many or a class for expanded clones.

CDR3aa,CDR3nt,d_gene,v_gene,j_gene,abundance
CASRKSRQALNQPQHF,TGTGCCAGCAGAAAATCACGACAGGCTCTAAATCAGCCCCAGCATTTT,.,TRBV6-1,TRBJ1-5,few
CASSLVGSGAVYGYTF,TGTGCCAGCAGCTTGGTTGGTTCAGGGGCGGTCTATGGCTACACCTTC,.,TRBV5-5,TRBJ1-2,.
CASNLDSRNQPQHF,TGTGCCAGCAACCTGGACAGCCGCAATCAGCCCCAGCATTTT,.,TRBV2,TRBJ1-5,few
CASSLDGDMNTEAFF,TGCGCCAGCAGCTTGGATGGGGACATGAACACTGAAGCTTTCTTT,.,TRBV5-1,TRBJ1-1,.
CASSMGQGRQPQHF,TGTGCCAGTAGTATGGGACAGGGGCGTCAGCCCCAGCATTTT,TRBD1,TRBV19,TRBJ1-5,.
CSARSRALNQPQHF,TGCAGTGCTAGATCCCGGGCCCTTAATCAGCCCCAGCATTTT,.,TRBV20-1,TRBJ1-5,.
CSTFSGQGVNEQFF,TGCAGTACTTTTTCGGGACAGGGGGTGAATGAGCAGTTCTTC,TRBD1,TRBV20-1,TRBJ2-1,few
CATSRVPGGFEAFF,TGTGCCACCAGCAGAGTGCCAGGTGGATTTGAAGCTTTCTTT,.,TRBV15,TRBJ1-1,few
CSARDVRGGTGELFF,TGCAGTGCTAGAGATGTAAGGGGGGGCACCGGGGAGCTGTTTTTT,.,TRBV20-1,TRBJ2-2,few
CASSLSTGGGIPNEQFF,TGTGCCAGCAGCTTGTCGACAGGGGGAGGCATTCCTAATGAGCAGTTCTTC,TRBD1,TRBV7-8,TRBJ2-1,.
CASRPQGVMNTEAFF,TGTGCCAGCAGACCACAGGGCGTCATGAACACTGAAGCTTTCTTT,.,TRBV6-1,TRBJ1-1,few
CAIRPGLEQVGELFF,TGTGCCATCAGACCGGGCCTAGAACAAGTAGGGGAGCTGTTTTTT,.,TRBV10-3,TRBJ2-2,.
CASSTDSSNSPLHF,TGTGCCAGCAGCACTGACAGTTCTAATTCACCCCTCCACTTT,.,TRBV7-9,TRBJ1-6,few
CASSWGQSNYGYTF,TGTGCCAGCAGTTGGGGACAATCTAACTATGGCTACACCTTC,.,TRBV27,TRBJ1-2,.
CATSRDPGSSNQPQHF,TGTGCCACCAGCAGAGATCCTGGCAGTAGCAATCAGCCCCAGCATTTT,.,TRBV15,TRBJ1-5,few
CASSPHVGGTDTQYF,TGTGCCAGCAGTCCCCACGTAGGCGGCACAGATACGCAGTATTTT,.,TRBV28,TRBJ2-3,.
CASSGTGGAETQYF,TGTGCCAGCAGTGGGACAGGGGGCGCCGAGACCCAGTACTTC,TRBD1,TRBV9,TRBJ2-5,.
CAISDPSGGGSPLHF,TGTGCCATCAGTGACCCCAGTGGCGGAGGCTCACCCCTCCACTTT,.,TRBV10-3,TRBJ1-6,.
CSARIGREVKGYTF,TGCAGTGCTAGAATTGGCAGGGAAGTTAAGGGCTACACCTTC,.,TRBV20-1,TRBJ1-2,.
CASSRSWGGRTSRPDTQYF,TGTGCCAGCAGCCGAAGTTGGGGCGGGAGGACGTCCCGCCCAGATACGCAGTATTTT,TRBD2,TRBV6-1,TRBJ2-3,once
CASSLLGGETQYF,TGTGCCAGCAGCTTACTCGGAGGCGAGACCCAGTACTTC,.,TRBV7-3,TRBJ2-5,.
CASGQGGTNTGELFF,TGTGCCAGCGGCCAGGGAGGGACGAACACCGGGGAGCTGTTTTTT,TRBD2,TRBV7-3,TRBJ2-2,.
CASSYGGQPNTEAFF,TGTGCCAGCAGTTACGGGGGACAGCCAAACACTGAAGCTTTCTTT,TRBD1,TRBV27,TRBJ1-1,.
CASLDRAGNYEQYF,TGTGCCAGCTTGGACAGAGCTGGGAATTACGAGCAGTACTTC,.,TRBV2,TRBJ2-7,.
CASSHRGMAFF,TGTGCCAGCAGTCACAGGGGGATGGCTTTCTTT,TRBD1,TRBV6-1,TRBJ1-1,.
CASSPRQGNTQYF,TGTGCCAGCTCACCCCGACAGGGGAATACGCAGTATTTT,TRBD1,TRBV18,TRBJ2-3,.
CASSGPKTGQDTQYF,TGTGCCAGCAGCGGGCCGAAGACGGGACAGGATACGCAGTATTTT,TRBD1,TRBV7-9,TRBJ2-3,few
CASSFAGTGTEAFF,TGTGCCAGCAGTTTTGCGGGGACGGGCACTGAAGCTTTCTTT,.,TRBV27,TRBJ1-1,.
CASTPDRTSGNTIYF,TGTGCCAGTACCCCCGACAGGACAAGTGGAAACACCATATATTTT,.,TRBV19,TRBJ1-3,.
CSARTGLAVQETQYF,TGCAGTGCTAGGACGGGACTAGCGGTACAAGAGACCCAGTACTTC,TRBD2,TRBV20-1,TRBJ2-5,.
CASSLQGNTGELFF,TGCGCCAGCAGCCTACAGGGGAACACCGGGGAGCTGTTTTTT,.,TRBV5-1,TRBJ2-2,.
CASSPLDIRQAFF,TGTGCCAGCAGCCCCCTCGATATCAGGCAAGCTTTCTTT,.,TRBV7-2,TRBJ1-1,.
CASRDGLADAQETQYF,TGTGCCAGCAGGGATGGACTAGCGGACGCTCAAGAGACCCAGTACTTC,TRBD2,TRBV7-2,TRBJ2-5,.
CSAPGGRRNNSPPHF,TGCAGTGCTCCCGGGGGCCGGAGAAATAATTCACCCCCCCACTTT,.,TRBV20-1,TRBJ1-6,.
CASSFNKRGGLGETQYF,TGTGCCAGCAGCTTCAACAAGCGGGGGGGTCTAGGGGAGACCCAGTACTTC,TRBD2,TRBV7-8,TRBJ2-5,.